This TCR beta chain stems from a study of blood T cell repertoires in COVID-19. The CDR3 sequence is 15 residues long. Germline V gives CDR1 SEHNR, CDR2 FQNEAQ (reference sequence). The germline V and J ends were trimmed by 1 base and 9 bases, with 16 bases remaining between them. Measured with immunoSEQ multiplex PCR; TCRdb has only the in-frame clones, and not every one. The sample carries some 140,000 clones, approximately 80% recorded once. Patients in Seattle were enrolled during active infection, then followed longitudinally. The V gene is TRBV7-9, the J gene TRBJ2-1; perhaps TRBD2 as D (6 bases). Sample: peripheral blood. This receptor was taken from a woman aged 60-70 years with COVID-19, enrolled during active disease. The CDR3 is CASSLGQVAGIEQFF. The DNA of the CDR3 is TGTGCCAGCAGCTTAGGTCAGGTCGCGGGGATTGAGCAGTTCTTC.